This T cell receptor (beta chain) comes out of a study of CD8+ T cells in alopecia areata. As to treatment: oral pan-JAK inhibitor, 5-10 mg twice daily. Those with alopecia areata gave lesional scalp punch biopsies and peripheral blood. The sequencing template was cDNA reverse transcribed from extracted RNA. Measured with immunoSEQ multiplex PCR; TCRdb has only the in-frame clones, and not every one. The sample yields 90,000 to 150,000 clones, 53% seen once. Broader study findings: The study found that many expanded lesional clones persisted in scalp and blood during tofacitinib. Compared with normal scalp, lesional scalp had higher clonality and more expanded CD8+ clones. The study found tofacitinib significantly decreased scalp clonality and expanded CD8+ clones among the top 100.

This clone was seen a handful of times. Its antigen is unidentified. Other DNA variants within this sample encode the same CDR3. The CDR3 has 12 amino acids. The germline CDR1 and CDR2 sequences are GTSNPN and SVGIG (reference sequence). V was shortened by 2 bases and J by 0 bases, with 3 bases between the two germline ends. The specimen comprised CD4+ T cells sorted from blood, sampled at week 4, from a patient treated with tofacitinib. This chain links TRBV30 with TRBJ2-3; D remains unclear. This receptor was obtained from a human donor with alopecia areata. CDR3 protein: CAWSLSTDTQYF. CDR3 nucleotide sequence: TGTGCCTGGAGTCTTAGCACAGATACGCAGTATTTT.